This T cell receptor (beta chain) was profiled in a study of blood T cell repertoires in COVID-19 (dated by TCRdb to 2018 to 2021). About the full investigation: Collaborator samples came from the United States, Italy and Spain and covered acute and convalescent phases of COVID-19. The dataset comprised deeply sampled blood TCRbeta repertoires from subjects exposed to, actively infected with, or recovered from COVID-19. The material from the prospective study consisted of cDNA or gDNA derived from T cells, B-cell-depleted T cells, or PBMCs. The repertoires were released in a freely available public database meant as a resource for research on the immune response to SARS-CoV-2. Nearly every sample came with metadata listing a de-identified subject ID, COVID-19 status, age in years and sex. The samples were drawn from two sources: the first 160 participants of the ongoing ImmuneRACE study, and 950 to 1,500 subjects contributed by 6 global collaborators. Where available, HLA class I and class II types were taken from metadata supplied by the sample provider and were not determined by assay-based typing. Study-wide findings and limitations: The amount of clinical and demographic metadata varied by source and participant and was provided uncurated.

Collaborating institutions collected whole blood in K2EDTA tubes following their own protocols. For TCRbeta analysis, collaborators shipped samples in one of three forms: frozen whole blood, isolated PBMCs, or DNA extracted from either of those sample types. CDR1 and CDR2, looked up from the germline V gene, are KGHSH and LQKENI. The CDR3 measures 18 amino acids from cysteine to phenylalanine. CDR3 DNA is the only sequence kept; it has 54 bases, read in frame from the first base. V is trimmed back by 3 bases and J by 0 bases, and the junction contains 10 bases that no gene match accounts for. As to this clone: Its recognized antigen is unknown. No clone much larger than this one lies a single base away; base qualities are absent.

TCRbeta CDR3 regions were amplified from genomic DNA using the immunoSEQ Assay, a bias-controlled multiplex PCR. The study's own analysis went as follows. The number of nucleated cells in each sample was estimated by amplification of reference gene primers within the assay. To quantify the absolute abundance of each unique TCRbeta CDR3 rearrangement, sequence reads were collapsed and filtered. For each sample, productive Simpson clonality was calculated as the square root of Simpson's diversity index across productive rearrangements. TCRdb provides this immuneACCESS table in a form limited to in-frame rearrangements. Some clones are lacking; in checked studies, under half of them reflect an unresolved V gene, and why the rest are absent is not known. That table is the source of V, J and clone size, and D and trimming were worked out from the DNA. Across this sample there are fewer than 200,000 clones, with more than 80% seen only once. The top ten constitute around 7.5% of the sample.

The rearrangement joined TRBV18 to TRBJ1-2, with 10 central nucleotides matching TRBD1. The sequence came from a woman aged 55-70 years with acute or convalescent COVID-19. Sequencing used peripheral blood. The nucleotide sequence reads TGTGCCAGCTCACCGCTCTCGGACAGGGGGTTTTCTAACTATGGCTACACCTTC. Its protein product is CASSPLSDRGFSNYGYTF.